This T cell receptor beta chain is from a study of T-cell memory formation after mild COVID-19. Overall study context: TCR clusters were mostly confined to one donor each.

This clonotype was detected only a few times. MiXCR, applied by TCRdb to the 5' RACE reads, yields one record per CDR3 protein. The sample has about 470,000 distinct CDR3 sequences; about 18% are singletons. The V gene lost 1 base and the J gene lost 7 bases, with 13 bases spanning the gap. Germline loops: CDR1 SGHDN, CDR2 FVKESK. The CDR3 consists of 14 residues. The TCR originated in an adult woman who had mild COVID-19 (a few samples of this study predate the infection). Cell type and time point are not known. The V call is TRBV14, the J call TRBJ1-2; tentatively, D is TRBD1 (5 bases). The specimen sequenced was PBMCs or a T cell subset sorted from them (not recorded which). The CDR3 sequence: CASSQVFQGVGYTF. For the CDR3, the DNA is TGTGCCAGCAGCCAAGTTTTCCAAGGGGTTGGCTACACCTTC. Together with reference TRBV14 and TRBJ1-2, the CDR3 gives the full variable domain: EAGVTQFPSHSVIEKGQTVTLRCDPISGHDNLYWYRRVMGKEIKFLLHFVKESKQDESGMPNNRFLAERTGGTYSTLKVQPAELEDSGVYFCASSQVFQGVGYTFGSGTRLTVV.